The 20 T cell receptor beta chains listed next were all sequenced from one sample in a study of OX40 agonist ivuxolimab in advanced cancers. The table came from immunoSEQ multiplex PCR; TCRdb's copy has only in-frame clones and leaves some out. The sample yields about 49,000 clones, around 79% seen once. The source was CD4+ or CD8+ T cells sorted from blood, collected in a trial of the OX40 agonist ivuxolimab. These receptors came from an adult with an advanced solid tumor such as melanoma, head and neck, liver or kidney cancer.

Written as DNA, the CDR3 is TGTGCCAGCAGTTACTCGATCCGGGACGTTGAAGCTTTCTTT. This translates into CASSYSIRDVEAFF. V gene TRBV6-5 combines with J gene TRBJ1-1; maybe TRBD1 (5 bases). Germline V lookup: CDR1 MNHEY, CDR2 SVGAGI. The CDR3 runs to 14 residues. V was shortened by 0 bases and J by 7 bases, with 12 bases between the two germline ends.

V usage is TRBV6-5 and J usage is TRBJ1-5; D is unclear. V was cut by 2 bases and J by 3 bases, with 11 bases left in between. The CDR3 covers 15 residues. From germline, CDR1 is MNHEY and CDR2 SVGAGI. Written as DNA, the CDR3 is TGTGCCAGCAGTTACGTGGAATCCCCCAATCAGCCCCAGCATTTT. It encodes CASSYVESPNQPQHF.

The chain recombines TRBV30 with TRBJ2-1; D gene unclear. The germline CDR1 and CDR2 sequences are GTSNPN and SVGIG (reference sequence). V was shortened by 2 bases and J by 15 bases, with 17 bases between the two germline ends. The CDR3 runs 12 residues. CDR3 loop: CAWSMVDLDPFF. For the CDR3, the DNA is TGTGCCTGGAGTATGGTAGATCTGGACCCGTTCTTC.

This chain uses TRBV29-1 with TRBJ1-3; D is undetermined. The CDR3 sequence is 15 residues long. The germline gives CDR1 SQVTM, CDR2 ANQGSEA. V shed 6 bases and J shed 0 bases, with 15 bases lying between them. CDR3 sequence reads: CSVAVIWGSGNTIYF. In nucleotides, the CDR3 is TGCAGCGTCGCGGTTATTTGGGGCTCTGGAAACACCATATATTTT.

This chain uses TRBV18 with TRBJ2-1; TRBD2 is a possible D gene (6 bases). The germline V and J ends were trimmed by 2 bases and 0 bases, with 8 bases remaining between them. The germline V gene encodes CDR1 KGHSH and CDR2 LQKENI. This CDR3 has 15 residues. The CDR3 is CASSPAGSSYNEQFF. CDR3 nucleotides: TGTGCCAGCTCACCAGCGGGAAGCTCCTACAATGAGCAGTTCTTC.

The chain couples TRBV19 to TRBJ1-2; TRBD1 is a possible D gene (5 bases). V was trimmed by 5 bases and J by 6 bases, leaving 19 bases between them. The CDR3 is 15 residues long. The germline CDR1 and CDR2 sequences are LNHDA and SQIVND (reference sequence). CDR3 loop: CASSASGTRGDGYTF. As DNA, the CDR3 is TGTGCCAGTAGTGCATCCGGGACGAGAGGCGATGGCTACACCTTC.

The genes are TRBV11-2 and TRBJ2-1; unclear D gene. Trimming took off 1 base at V and 9 bases at J, with 7 bases between the two ends. Germline V gene sequence: CDR1 SGHAT, CDR2 FQNNGV. The CDR3 is 12 amino acids. The CDR3 nucleotides are TGTGCCAGCAGCTTAGGGCGCGTTGAGCAGTTCTTC. Protein product: CASSLGRVEQFF.

This chain links TRBV5-5 with TRBJ2-3; no reliable D call. This CDR3 has 12 residues. Germline-derived CDR1 and CDR2 are SGHKS and YYEKEE (reference sequence). V shed 3 bases and J shed 2 bases, with 4 bases lying between them. CDR3 residues: CASSSYTDTQYF. As DNA, the CDR3 is TGTGCCAGCAGCTCTTACACAGATACGCAGTATTTT. The complete variable domain, with remaining parts taken from reference TRBV5-5 and TRBJ2-3, reads DAGVTQSPTHLIKTRGQQVTLRCSPISGHKSVSWYQQVLGQGPQFIFQYYEKEERGRGNFPDRFSARQFPNYSSELNVNALLLGDSALYLCASSSYTDTQYFGPGTRLTVL.

This sequence joins TRBV10-3 and TRBJ2-7; D ambiguous. Germline V gives CDR1 ENHRY, CDR2 SYGVKD. The CDR3 length is 15 residues. Trimming left V 0 bases short and J 0 bases short, with 9 bases between. The CDR3 spells CAISESSQFSYEQYF. CDR3 DNA: TGTGCCATCAGTGAGTCAAGCCAGTTCTCCTACGAGCAGTACTTC.

The chain is built from TRBV6-1 and TRBJ1-1, with a tentative D call TRBD1 (5 bases). The V end was cut by 1 base, the J end by 5 bases, with 8 bases between. There are 13 residues in the CDR3. CDR1 and CDR2 from the germline V gene are MNHNS and SASEGT. CDR3 amino acids: CASSEGRVTEAFF. Here the CDR3 DNA reads TGTGCCAGCAGTGAAGGCAGGGTAACTGAAGCTTTCTTT.

CDR3 amino acids: CASYGTSGYEQYF. CDR3 nucleotide sequence: TGTGCCAGCTACGGGACTAGCGGCTACGAGCAGTACTTC. This chain joins TRBV18 and TRBJ2-7, with 11 bases that match TRBD2. Trimming at V came to 7 bases and at J to 3 bases, leaving 2 bases not matched to a gene. The CDR3 sequence is 13 residues long. CDR1 KGHSH and CDR2 LQKENI come from the germline V gene.

V is TRBV5-1 and J is TRBJ2-2; no clear D. Germline V gene sequence: CDR1 SGHRS, CDR2 YFSETQ. V was trimmed by 4 bases and J by 4 bases, leaving 17 bases between them. This CDR3 comprises 16 residues. CDR3 coding DNA: TGCGCCAGCAGCCCAGACCCGGCCGGAGCCACCGGGGAGCTGTTTTTT. It yields the protein CASSPDPAGATGELFF.

The J gene is TRBJ1-2, the V gene TRBV30, with TRBD1 identical over 7 bases. The J segment lost 4 bases and the V segment lost 1 base, leaving 6 bases of the junction unmatched. Germline CDR1 and CDR2: GTSNPN and SVGIG (reference sequence). The CDR3 loop spans 14 amino acids. In DNA form, the CDR3 reads TGTGCCTGGAGTGGGGAGGGGGCCGTCTATGGCTACACCTTC. Encoded protein: CAWSGEGAVYGYTF.

The CDR3: CASSLSWGQQETQYF. DNA for the CDR3: TGTGCCAGCAGTTTATCTTGGGGACAGCAAGAGACCCAGTACTTC. The rearrangement links TRBV27 to TRBJ2-5, with 7 bases fitting TRBD1. Germline values: CDR1 MNHEY, CDR2 SMNVEV (reference sequence). The CDR3 consists of 15 residues. Trimming removed 0 bases from V and 2 bases from J; junction bases left unmatched: 3.

The chain links TRBV7-2 to TRBJ2-7, with TRBD1 identical over 9 bases. In germline, CDR1 is SGHTA, CDR2 FQGNSA. CDR3 length: 16 amino acids. With V trimmed by 5 bases and J by 3 bases, 11 bases remained unmatched. The CDR3, as DNA: TGTGCCAGCAGCACCCGGACAGGGGAAGGTTTCTACGAGCAGTACTTC. Translating it yields CASSTRTGEGFYEQYF. Filled out from reference TRBV7-2 and TRBJ2-7, the complete variable domain reads GAGVSQSPSNKVTEKGKDVELRCDPISGHTALYWYRQSLGQGLEFLIYFQGNSAPDKSGLPSDRFSAERTGGSVSTLTIQRTQQEDSAVYLCASSTRTGEGFYEQYFGPGTRLTVT.

This chain links TRBV19 with TRBJ2-2; TRBD2 might be the D (5 bases). V was cut by 10 bases and J by 3 bases, with 15 bases left in between. From germline, CDR1 is LNHDA and CDR2 SQIVND (reference sequence). This CDR3 contains 14 residues. The CDR3 bases are TGTGCCACCCCGGTGGGAGAGTACACCGGGGAGCTGTTTTTT. This translates into CATPVGEYTGELFF.

V gene TRBV11-2 combines with J gene TRBJ2-3; D might be TRBD2 (6 bases). The CDR3 covers 12 residues. Trimming took off 5 bases at V and 5 bases at J, with 8 bases between the two ends. CDR1 is SGHAT, CDR2 FQNNGV, per germline. CDR3 bases: TGTGCCAGCAGCCCGGGACTAGATACGCAGTATTTT. Protein: CASSPGLDTQYF.

The chain carries TRBV9 and TRBJ2-5, with 9 nucleotides matching TRBD2. This CDR3 is built from 16 residues. Germline lookup yields CDR1 SGDLS and CDR2 YYNGEE. V shed 0 bases, J shed 2 bases, and the junction held 5 bases outside the gene matches. As DNA, the CDR3 is TGTGCCAGCAGCGTAGCTTTGCTAGCGGGGCAAGAGACCCAGTACTTC. Its protein is CASSVALLAGQETQYF.

The chain links TRBV14 to TRBJ2-7; no definite D call. This CDR3 comprises 14 residues. CDR1 is SGHDN, CDR2 FVKESK, per germline. The V and J ends lost 6 bases and 5 bases respectively, with 17 bases between them. CDR3 loop: CASSILGLGNEQYF. In DNA, the CDR3 is TGTGCCAGCAGTATTTTAGGCTTAGGCAACGAGCAGTACTTC.

The rearrangement uses TRBV9 and TRBJ2-1, with 11 bases fitting TRBD2. The V gene's germline CDR1 is SGDLS and CDR2 YYNGEE. The CDR3 is 16 residues long. The V and J ends lost 3 bases and 3 bases, in that order; junction bases with no gene match: 5. The CDR3 coding sequence is TGTGCCAGCAGCGCCATTAGCGGGAGGGGCTACAATGAGCAGTTCTTC. The encoded protein is CASSAISGRGYNEQFF.